These 14 T cell receptor beta chains came from one sample sequenced in a study of shared clonotypes between healthy human individuals. Profiled with immunoSEQ multiplex PCR; TCRdb holds only in-frame clones, not every one. Among about 1.5 million clones, 95% to 99% were seen once, and the ten largest hold roughly 0.42%. The specimen was naive CD4+ T cells sorted from blood. Subset here: CD45RA+ positively selected. The receptors were gathered from a man younger than 40 in good health.

V usage is TRBV5-6 and J usage is TRBJ1-2, with D perhaps matching TRBD1 (6 bases). CDR3 length: 13 residues. The V end lost 1 base, the J end lost 3 bases, and 7 bases lay between the germline ends. From germline, CDR1 is SGHDT and CDR2 YYEEEE. The CDR3, as DNA: TGTGCCAGCAGCTTGCCAGGGGACTATGGCTACACCTTC. Translating it yields CASSLPGDYGYTF.

The chain joins TRBV6-5 to TRBJ2-7; TRBD2 might be the D (5 bases). CDR1 and CDR2 from the germline V gene are MNHEY and SVGAGI. The CDR3 loop spans 15 amino acids. With 0 bases removed from V and 1 base from J, the gap between germline ends came to 10 bases. CDR3: CASSYSSVLSYEQYF. As DNA, the CDR3 is TGTGCCAGCAGTTACTCTAGCGTGCTATCCTACGAGCAGTACTTC.

The V and J genes are TRBV27 and TRBJ2-3; 10 bases are a match to TRBD2. V was clipped by 4 bases and J by 3 bases; unmatched bases: 13. The germline gives CDR1 MNHEY, CDR2 SMNVEV (reference sequence). The CDR3 consists of 18 residues. CDR3 in amino acids: CASSSRARGLAVTDTQYF. CDR3 nucleotide sequence: TGTGCCAGCAGTTCGAGGGCACGAGGACTAGCGGTTACAGATACGCAGTATTTT.

The chain carries TRBV27 and TRBJ2-7; maybe TRBD1 (5 bases). CDR1 is MNHEY and CDR2 is SMNVEV in the germline V gene (reference sequence). This CDR3 contains 15 residues. V was shortened by 2 bases and J by 2 bases, with 13 bases between the two germline ends. CDR3 region: CASSLMGQAPYEQYF. The CDR3, as DNA: TGTGCCAGCAGTTTAATGGGGCAGGCGCCCTACGAGCAGTACTTC.

The gene calls are TRBV11-2 and TRBJ1-2; D uncertain. The germline gives CDR1 SGHAT, CDR2 FQNNGV. The CDR3 runs 12 residues. Trimming shortened V by 0 bases and J by 4 bases, and 3 bases separated the two germline ends. The CDR3 sequence is CASSLDFYGYTF. The CDR3 region has the DNA TGTGCCAGCAGCTTAGATTTCTATGGCTACACCTTC.

Comment on this clone: This sample also contains other DNA sequences that code for the same CDR3. The J gene is TRBJ1-3, the V gene TRBV5-1, with D unresolved. This CDR3 comprises 14 residues. CDR1 SGHRS and CDR2 YFSETQ come from the germline V gene. The germline V and J ends were trimmed by 0 bases and 4 bases, with 8 bases remaining between them. The CDR3 here is CASSLGPSGNTIYF. DNA of the CDR3: TGCGCCAGCAGCTTGGGGCCTTCCGGAAACACCATATATTTT.

V and J are TRBV15 and TRBJ2-3; perhaps TRBD1 as D (7 bases). The length of the CDR3 is 18 residues. Germline loops: CDR1 LNHNV, CDR2 YYDKDF (reference sequence). V gave up 0 bases and J gave up 0 bases, with 16 bases separating them. The CDR3 DNA sequence: TGTGCCACCAGCAGAGAGACACTGACAGGGACTAGCACAGATACGCAGTATTTT. This translates into CATSRETLTGTSTDTQYF. Together with reference TRBV15 and TRBJ2-3, the CDR3 gives the full variable domain: DAMVIQNPRYQVTQFGKPVTLSCSQTLNHNVMYWYQQKSSQAPKLLFHYYDKDFNNEADTPDNFQSRRPNTSFCFLDIRSPGLGDTAMYLCATSRETLTGTSTDTQYFGPGTRLTVL.

This clone appeared once. This rearrangement joins TRBV5-8 to TRBJ1-3; D is ambiguous. With 5 bases removed from V and 0 bases from J, the gap between germline ends came to 6 bases. Germline values: CDR1 SGHTS, CDR2 YDEGEE. The length of the CDR3 is 13 residues. CDR3 residues: CASSLNSGNTIYF. DNA of the CDR3: TGTGCCAGCAGTTTGAACTCTGGAAACACCATATATTTT.

This chain connects TRBV5-1 to TRBJ1-2; 7 bases align to TRBD1. V trimming: 4 bases; J trimming: 2 bases; junction bases outside the gene matches: 11. In germline, CDR1 is SGHRS, CDR2 YFSETQ. The CDR3 totals 16 residues. The CDR3 sequence: CASSPGGDRKNYGYTF. Written as DNA, the CDR3 is TGCGCCAGCAGCCCGGGCGGGGACAGAAAAAACTATGGCTACACCTTC.

The V gene is TRBV18, the J gene TRBJ2-5; tentatively, D is TRBD2 (5 bases). The CDR3 covers 16 residues. Trimming cost V 0 bases and J 4 bases, with 15 bases left between them. Germline-derived CDR1 and CDR2 are KGHSH and LQKENI. Written as DNA, the CDR3 is TGTGCCAGCTCACCACCGGGCCCCCAAGGAGGAGAGACCCAGTACTTC. As protein: CASSPPGPQGGETQYF. Together with reference TRBV18 and TRBJ2-5, the CDR3 gives the full variable domain: NAGVMQNPRHLVRRRGQEARLRCSPMKGHSHVYWYRQLPEEGLKFMVYLQKENIIDESGMPKERFSAEFPKEGPSILRIQQVVRGDSAAYFCASSPPGPQGGETQYFGPGTRLLVL.

This chain uses TRBV5-1 with TRBJ2-5; 13 bases map to TRBD2. The CDR3 covers 16 residues. Germline V lookup: CDR1 SGHRS, CDR2 YFSETQ. J was trimmed by 10 bases and V by 2 bases; bases with no gene match: 11. CDR3 loop: CASSLAGGLAGSDQYF. The DNA of the CDR3 is TGCGCCAGCAGCTTAGCGGGGGGACTAGCGGGGTCGGACCAGTACTTC.

V is TRBV5-1 and J is TRBJ2-3, with D maybe TRBD2 (5 bases). V was trimmed by 1 base and J by 4 bases, leaving 13 bases between them. This CDR3 comprises 15 residues. Germline loops: CDR1 SGHRS, CDR2 YFSETQ. The chain's CDR3 is CASSLIRESADTQYF. As DNA, the CDR3 is TGCGCCAGCAGCTTGATCCGGGAATCGGCAGATACGCAGTATTTT.

This chain uses TRBV11-3 with TRBJ2-2; unclear D gene. Germline V gene sequence: CDR1 SGHNT, CDR2 YENEEA. CDR3 length: 15 residues. Trimming pared 4 bases from V and 0 bases from J, leaving 9 bases between. Here the CDR3 reads CASSSTRPNTGELFF. As DNA, the CDR3 is TGTGCCAGCAGCTCCACACGCCCGAACACCGGGGAGCTGTTTTTT.

The J gene is TRBJ2-1, the V gene TRBV10-3; possible D gene TRBD2, 5 bases. The length of the CDR3 is 13 residues. CDR1 and CDR2 (germline): ENHRY, SYGVKD. Trimming cost V 3 bases and J 8 bases, with 11 bases left between them. CDR3 DNA: TGTGCCATCAGTGATTCCGGGATCGATGAGCAGTTCTTC. Translated: CAISDSGIDEQFF.